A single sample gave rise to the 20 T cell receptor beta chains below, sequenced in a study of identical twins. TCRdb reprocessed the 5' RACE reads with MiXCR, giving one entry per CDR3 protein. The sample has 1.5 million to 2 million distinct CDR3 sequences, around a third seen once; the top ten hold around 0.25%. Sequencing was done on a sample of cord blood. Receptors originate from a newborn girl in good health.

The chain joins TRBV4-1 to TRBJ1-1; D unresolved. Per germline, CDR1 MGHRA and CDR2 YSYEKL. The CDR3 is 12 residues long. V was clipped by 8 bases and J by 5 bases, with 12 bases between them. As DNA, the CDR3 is TGCGCCAGCGGCGATCTTAGGACTGAAGCTTTCTTT. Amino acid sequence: CASGDLRTEAFF.

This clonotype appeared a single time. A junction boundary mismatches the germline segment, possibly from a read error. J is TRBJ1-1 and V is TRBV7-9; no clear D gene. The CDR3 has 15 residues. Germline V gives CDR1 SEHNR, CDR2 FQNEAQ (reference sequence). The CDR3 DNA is TGTGCCAGCAGCTTAGCGCGAATGGTGAACGCTGAAGCTTTCTTT. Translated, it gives CASSLARMVNAEAFF. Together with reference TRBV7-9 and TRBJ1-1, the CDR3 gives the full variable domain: DTGVSQNPRHKITKRGQNVTFRCDPISEHNRLYWYRQTLGQGPEFLTYFQNEAQLEKSRLLSDRFSAERPKGSFSTLEIQRTEQGDSAMYLCASSLARMVNAEAFFGQGTRLTVV.

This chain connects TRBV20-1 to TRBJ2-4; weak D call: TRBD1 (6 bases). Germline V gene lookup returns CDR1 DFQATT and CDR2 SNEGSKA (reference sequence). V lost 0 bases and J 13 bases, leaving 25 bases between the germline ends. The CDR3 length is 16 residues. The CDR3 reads CSARDTRTAFQEEQYF. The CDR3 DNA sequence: TGCAGTGCTAGAGATACCAGGACAGCTTTCCAGGAAGAGCAGTACTTC.

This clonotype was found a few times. This chain's CDR3 is CAISAPVSSGATDTQYF. CDR3 DNA sequence: TGTGCCATCAGTGCCCCCGTTTCTAGCGGGGCCACAGATACGCAGTATTTT. The chain has TRBV10-3 and TRBJ2-3; 9 positions match TRBD2. Germline V gene lookup returns CDR1 ENHRY and CDR2 SYGVKD. This CDR3 has 17 amino acids. J lost 2 bases, V lost 4 bases, and 10 bases had no gene match.

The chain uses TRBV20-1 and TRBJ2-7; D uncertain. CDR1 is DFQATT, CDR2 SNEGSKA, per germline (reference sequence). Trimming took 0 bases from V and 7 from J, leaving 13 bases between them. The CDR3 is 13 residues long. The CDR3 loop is CSARDPLVGEQYF. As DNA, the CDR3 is TGCAGTGCTAGAGACCCTCTTGTGGGGGAGCAGTACTTC.

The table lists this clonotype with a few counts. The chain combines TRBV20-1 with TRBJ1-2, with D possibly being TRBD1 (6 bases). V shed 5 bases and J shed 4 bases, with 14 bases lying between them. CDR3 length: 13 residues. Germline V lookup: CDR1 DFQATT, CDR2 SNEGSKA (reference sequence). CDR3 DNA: TGCAGTGCTCACGAGGGGGGTGGCTATGGCTACACCTTC. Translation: CSAHEGGGYGYTF.

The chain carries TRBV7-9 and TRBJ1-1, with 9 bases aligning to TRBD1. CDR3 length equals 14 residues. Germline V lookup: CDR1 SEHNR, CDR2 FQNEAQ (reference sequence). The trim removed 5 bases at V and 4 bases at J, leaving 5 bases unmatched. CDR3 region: CASSTTTGGTEAFF. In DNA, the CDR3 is TGTGCCAGCAGCACCACGACAGGGGGCACTGAAGCTTTCTTT. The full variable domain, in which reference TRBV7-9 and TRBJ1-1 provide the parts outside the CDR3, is DTGVSQNPRHKITKRGQNVTFRCDPISEHNRLYWYRQTLGQGPEFLTYFQNEAQLEKSRLLSDRFSAERPKGSFSTLEIQRTEQGDSAMYLCASSTTTGGTEAFFGQGTRLTVV.

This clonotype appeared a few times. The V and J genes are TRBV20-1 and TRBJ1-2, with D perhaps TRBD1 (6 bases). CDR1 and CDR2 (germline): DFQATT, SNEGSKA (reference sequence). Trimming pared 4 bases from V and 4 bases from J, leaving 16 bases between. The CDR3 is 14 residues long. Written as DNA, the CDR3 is TGCAGTGCTATACTGACAGGAGAGGGCTATGGCTACACCTTC. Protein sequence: CSAILTGEGYGYTF.

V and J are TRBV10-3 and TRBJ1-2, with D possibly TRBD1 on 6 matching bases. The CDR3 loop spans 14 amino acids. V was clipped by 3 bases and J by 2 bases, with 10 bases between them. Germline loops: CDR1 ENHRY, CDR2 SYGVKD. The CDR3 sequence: CAISDRGGNYGYTF. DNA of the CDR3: TGTGCCATCAGTGACAGGGGAGGAAACTATGGCTACACCTTC.

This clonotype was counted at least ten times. The CDR3 sequence: CASSIGGYEQYF. The CDR3 region has the DNA TGTGCCAGCAGTATAGGGGGTTACGAGCAGTACTTC. The rearrangement joins TRBV12-3 or TRBV12-4 to TRBJ2-7; a weak D match, TRBD1 (6 bases). The CDR3 totals 12 residues. The V end lost 5 bases, the J end lost 4 bases, and 9 bases lay between the germline ends.

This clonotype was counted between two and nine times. The CDR3 sequence is CASASGSTYTQYF. In nucleotides, the CDR3 is TGTGCCAGCGCTAGCGGGAGTACATATACGCAGTATTTT. The chain has TRBV28 and TRBJ2-3; 10 nucleotides agree with TRBD2. CDR1 is MDHEN and CDR2 is SYDVKM in the germline V gene. The CDR3 is 13 amino acids. Germline trimming cut 8 bases from V and 7 bases from J; bases unmatched to any gene: 6.

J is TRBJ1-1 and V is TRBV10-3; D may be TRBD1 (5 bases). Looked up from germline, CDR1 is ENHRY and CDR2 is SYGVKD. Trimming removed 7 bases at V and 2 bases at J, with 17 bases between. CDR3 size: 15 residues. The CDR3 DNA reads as TGTGCCATCACTCGCAACACGGGGGGAAACACTGAAGCTTTCTTT. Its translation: CAITRNTGGNTEAFF.

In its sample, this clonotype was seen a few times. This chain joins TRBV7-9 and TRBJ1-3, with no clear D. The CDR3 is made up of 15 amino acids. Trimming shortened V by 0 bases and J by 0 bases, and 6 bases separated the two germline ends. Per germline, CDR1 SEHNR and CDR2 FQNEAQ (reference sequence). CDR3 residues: CASSLAQSSGNTIYF. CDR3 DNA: TGTGCCAGCAGCTTAGCACAGTCCTCTGGAAACACCATATATTTT. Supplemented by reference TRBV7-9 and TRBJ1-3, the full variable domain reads DTGVSQNPRHKITKRGQNVTFRCDPISEHNRLYWYRQTLGQGPEFLTYFQNEAQLEKSRLLSDRFSAERPKGSFSTLEIQRTEQGDSAMYLCASSLAQSSGNTIYFGEGSWLTVV.

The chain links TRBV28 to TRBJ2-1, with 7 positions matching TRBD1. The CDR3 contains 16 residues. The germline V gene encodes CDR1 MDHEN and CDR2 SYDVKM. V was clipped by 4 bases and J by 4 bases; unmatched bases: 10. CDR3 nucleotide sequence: TGTGCCAGCAGTTCAGCCAGGGGGATACGTTACAATGAGCAGTTCTTC. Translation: CASSSARGIRYNEQFF. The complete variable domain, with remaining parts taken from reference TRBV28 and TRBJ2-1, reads DVKVTQSSRYLVKRTGEKVFLECVQDMDHENMFWYRQDPGLGLRLIYFSYDVKMKEKGDIPEGYSVSREKKERFSLILESASTNQTSMYLCASSSARGIRYNEQFFGPGTRLTVL.

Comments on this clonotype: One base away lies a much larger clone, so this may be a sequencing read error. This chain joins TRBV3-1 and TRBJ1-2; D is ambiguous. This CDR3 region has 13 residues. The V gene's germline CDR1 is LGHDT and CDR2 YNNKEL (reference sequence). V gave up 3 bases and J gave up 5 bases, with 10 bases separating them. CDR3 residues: CASSHLRRYGYTF. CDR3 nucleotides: TGTGCCAGCAGCCACCTCAGACGGTATGGCTACACCTTC. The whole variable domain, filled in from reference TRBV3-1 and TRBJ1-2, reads DTAVSQTPKYLVTQMGNDKSIKCEQNLGHDTMYWYKQDSKKFLKIMFSYNNKELIINETVPNRFSPKSPDKAHLNLHINSLELGDSAVYFCASSHLRRYGYTFGSGTRLTVV.

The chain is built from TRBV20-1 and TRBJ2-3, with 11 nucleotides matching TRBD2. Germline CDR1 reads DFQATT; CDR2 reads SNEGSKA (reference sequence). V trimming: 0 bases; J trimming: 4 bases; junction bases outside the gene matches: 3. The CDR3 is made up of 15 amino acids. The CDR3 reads CSARDLAGGSDTQYF. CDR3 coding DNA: TGCAGTGCTAGAGATCTAGCGGGAGGATCAGATACGCAGTATTTT.

CDR3 bases: TGCAGTGCTAGAGACCACGGGACGGGTCACAATGAGCAGTTCTTC. It is translated as CSARDHGTGHNEQFF. The chain has TRBV20-1 and TRBJ2-7; D may match TRBD1 or TRBD2 (5 bases each). The J call is uncertain, as TRBJ2-1 better fits the DNA end. The germline gives CDR1 DFQATT, CDR2 SNEGSKA (reference sequence). CDR3 length equals 15 residues.

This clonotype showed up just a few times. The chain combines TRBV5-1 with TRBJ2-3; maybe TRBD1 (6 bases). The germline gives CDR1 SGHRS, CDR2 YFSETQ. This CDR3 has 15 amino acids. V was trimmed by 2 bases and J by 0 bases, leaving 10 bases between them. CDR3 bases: TGCGCCAGCAGCTTTCAGGGGATTAGCACAGATACGCAGTATTTT. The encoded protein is CASSFQGISTDTQYF.

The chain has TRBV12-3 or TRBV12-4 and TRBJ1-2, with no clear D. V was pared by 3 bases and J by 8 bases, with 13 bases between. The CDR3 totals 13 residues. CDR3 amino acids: CASSFRRMRGYTF. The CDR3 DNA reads TGTGCCAGCAGTTTTCGCAGAATGAGGGGCTACACCTTC.

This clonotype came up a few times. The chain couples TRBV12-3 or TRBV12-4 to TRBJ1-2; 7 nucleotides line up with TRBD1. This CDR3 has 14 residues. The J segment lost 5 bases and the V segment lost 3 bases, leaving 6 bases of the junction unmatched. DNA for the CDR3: TGTGCCAGCAGTTTCAGGGGGGGAGAATATGGCTACACCTTC. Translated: CASSFRGGEYGYTF.